The clone carrying this T cell receptor beta chain was counted ten times or more. What it binds is not known. This sample is drawn from a study of T cells after yellow fever vaccination. Germline-derived CDR1 and CDR2 are SGHAT and FQNNGV. The CDR3 spans 15 residues. With V trimmed by 1 base and J by 3 bases, 0 bases remained unmatched. Overall study findings and caveats: Overall, a small share of clonotypes was seen in both CD4 and CD8 compartments. Most primary-vaccination clones recurred post-booster (more than 95% CD4, around 90% CD8). Repertoires obtained by FACS sorting could include abundant clonotypes that entered as contaminants from the bulk population.

Template-switching 5'RACE yielded the TCR cDNA; a universal primer site and UMIs were added in the process. TCRdb processed the 5' RACE reads anew with MiXCR; each CDR3 protein has one entry. This sample has under 150,000 distinct CDR3 sequences, with over 7% found just once. The chain links TRBV11-2 to TRBJ2-7, with TRBD2 identical over 13 bases. The sequence derives from a man younger than 45 who received the YFV17D yellow fever vaccine. The material sequenced was CD4+ T cells sorted from PBMCs, taken 5 days after the yellow fever booster vaccination. DNA for the CDR3: TGTGCCAGCAGCTTAGGACTAGCGGGAGGCTACGAGCAGTACTTC. It yields the protein CASSLGLAGGYEQYF. The whole variable domain, filled in from reference TRBV11-2 and TRBJ2-7, reads EAGVAQSPRYKIIEKRQSVAFWCNPISGHATLYWYQQILGQGPKLLIQFQNNGVVDDSQLPKDRFSAERLKGVDSTLKIQPAKLEDSAVYLCASSLGLAGGYEQYFGPGTRLTVT.